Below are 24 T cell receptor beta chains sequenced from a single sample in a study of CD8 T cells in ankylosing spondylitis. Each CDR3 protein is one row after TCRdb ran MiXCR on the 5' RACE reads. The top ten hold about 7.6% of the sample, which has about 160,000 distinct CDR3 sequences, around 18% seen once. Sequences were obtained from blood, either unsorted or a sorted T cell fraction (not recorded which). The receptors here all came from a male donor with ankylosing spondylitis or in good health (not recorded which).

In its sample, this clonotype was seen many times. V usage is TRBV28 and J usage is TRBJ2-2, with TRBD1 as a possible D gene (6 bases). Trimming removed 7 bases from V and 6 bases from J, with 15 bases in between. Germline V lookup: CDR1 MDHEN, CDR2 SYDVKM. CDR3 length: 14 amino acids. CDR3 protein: CASTLQGYAGELFF. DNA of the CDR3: TGTGCCAGCACCCTTCAGGGGTACGCCGGGGAGCTGTTTTTT.

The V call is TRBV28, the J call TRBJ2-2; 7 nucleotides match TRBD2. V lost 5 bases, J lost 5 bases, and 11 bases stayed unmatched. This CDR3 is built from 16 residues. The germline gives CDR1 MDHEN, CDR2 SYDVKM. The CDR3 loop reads CASSPRTRRRTGELFF. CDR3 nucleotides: TGTGCCAGCAGTCCCAGGACTAGAAGGCGAACCGGGGAGCTGTTTTTT. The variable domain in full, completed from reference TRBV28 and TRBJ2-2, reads DVKVTQSSRYLVKRTGEKVFLECVQDMDHENMFWYRQDPGLGLRLIYFSYDVKMKEKGDIPEGYSVSREKKERFSLILESASTNQTSMYLCASSPRTRRRTGELFFGEGSRLTVL.

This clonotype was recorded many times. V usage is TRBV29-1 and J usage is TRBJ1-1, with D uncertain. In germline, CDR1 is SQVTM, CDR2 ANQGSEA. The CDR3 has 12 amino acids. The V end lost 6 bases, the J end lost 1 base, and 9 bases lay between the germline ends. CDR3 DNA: TGCAGCGTCCGGCCTTCGAACACTGAAGCTTTCTTT. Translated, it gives CSVRPSNTEAFF.

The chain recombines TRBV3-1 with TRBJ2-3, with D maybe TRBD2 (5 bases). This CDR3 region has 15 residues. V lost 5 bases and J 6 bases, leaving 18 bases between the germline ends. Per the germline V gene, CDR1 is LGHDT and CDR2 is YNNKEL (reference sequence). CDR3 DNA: TGTGCCAGCAGCTTCTCGAGCGGCACCTACGATACGCAGTATTTT. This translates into CASSFSSGTYDTQYF.

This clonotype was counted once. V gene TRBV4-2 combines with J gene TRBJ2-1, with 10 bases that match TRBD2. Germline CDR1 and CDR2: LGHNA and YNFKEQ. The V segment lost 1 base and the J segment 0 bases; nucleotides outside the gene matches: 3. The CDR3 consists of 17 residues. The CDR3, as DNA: TGTGCCAGCAGCCAAGGGGTAGCGGGGGGCTCCTACAATGAGCAGTTCTTC. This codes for CASSQGVAGGSYNEQFF.

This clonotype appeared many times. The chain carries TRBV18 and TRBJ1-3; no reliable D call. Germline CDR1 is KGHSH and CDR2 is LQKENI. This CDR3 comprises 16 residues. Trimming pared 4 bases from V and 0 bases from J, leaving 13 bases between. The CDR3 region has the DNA TGTGCCAGCTCACTTGACCGAATCATCTCTGGAAACACCATATATTTT. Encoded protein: CASSLDRIISGNTIYF. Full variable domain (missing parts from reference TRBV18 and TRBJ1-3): NAGVMQNPRHLVRRRGQEARLRCSPMKGHSHVYWYRQLPEEGLKFMVYLQKENIIDESGMPKERFSAEFPKEGPSILRIQQVVRGDSAAYFCASSLDRIISGNTIYFGEGSWLTVV.

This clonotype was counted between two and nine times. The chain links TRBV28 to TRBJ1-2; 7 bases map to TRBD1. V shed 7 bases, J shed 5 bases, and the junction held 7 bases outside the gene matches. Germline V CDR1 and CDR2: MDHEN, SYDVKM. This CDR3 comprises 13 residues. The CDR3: CASTETGRYGYTF. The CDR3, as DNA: TGTGCCAGCACCGAGACAGGGAGGTATGGCTACACCTTC.

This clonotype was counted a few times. CDR3 in amino acids: CASAPTANTGELFF. In DNA form, the CDR3 reads TGTGCCAGCGCCCCGACCGCGAACACCGGGGAGCTGTTTTTT. V and J are TRBV18 and TRBJ2-2; D unresolved. Germline V gene data show CDR1 as KGHSH and CDR2 as LQKENI. This CDR3 comprises 14 residues. The ends were cut back, 8 bases at V and 0 bases at J, with 10 bases in the middle.

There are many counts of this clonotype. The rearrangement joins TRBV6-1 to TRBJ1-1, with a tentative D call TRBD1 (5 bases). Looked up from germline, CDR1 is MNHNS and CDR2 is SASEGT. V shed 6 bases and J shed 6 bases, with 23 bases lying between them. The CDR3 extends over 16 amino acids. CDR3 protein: CASSPSNPGRRAEAFF. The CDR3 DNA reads TGTGCCAGCAGCCCATCGAACCCAGGGAGACGGGCTGAAGCTTTCTTT.

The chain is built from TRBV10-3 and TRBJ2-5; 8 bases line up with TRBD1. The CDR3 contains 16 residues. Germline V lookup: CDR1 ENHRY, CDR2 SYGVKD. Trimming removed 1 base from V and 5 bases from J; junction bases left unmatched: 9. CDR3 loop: CAISEFGQGPMETQYF. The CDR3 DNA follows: TGTGCCATCAGTGAGTTTGGACAGGGCCCGATGGAGACCCAGTACTTC.

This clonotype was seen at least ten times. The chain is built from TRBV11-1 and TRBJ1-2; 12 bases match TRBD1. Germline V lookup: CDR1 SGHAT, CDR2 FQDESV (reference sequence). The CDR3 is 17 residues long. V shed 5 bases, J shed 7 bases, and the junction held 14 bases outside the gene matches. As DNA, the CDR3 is TGTGCCAGCAGCCTCGGGACAGGGGGCTACACGGACCGTGGCTACACCTTC. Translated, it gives CASSLGTGGYTDRGYTF.

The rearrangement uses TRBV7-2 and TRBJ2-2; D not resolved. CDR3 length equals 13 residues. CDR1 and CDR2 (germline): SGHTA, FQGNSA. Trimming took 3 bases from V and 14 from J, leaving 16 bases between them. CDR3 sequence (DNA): TGTGCCAGCAGCTTCGTTGTCGGAATTGAACTGTTTTTT. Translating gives CASSFVVGIELFF. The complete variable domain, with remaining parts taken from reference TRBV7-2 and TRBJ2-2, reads GAGVSQSPSNKVTEKGKDVELRCDPISGHTALYWYRQSLGQGLEFLIYFQGNSAPDKSGLPSDRFSAERTGGSVSTLTIQRTQQEDSAVYLCASSFVVGIELFFGEGSRLTVL.

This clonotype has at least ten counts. CDR3 loop: CASSLGLWQNTDTQYF. CDR3 coding DNA: TGTGCCAGCAGCTTAGGTTTGTGGCAGAACACAGATACGCAGTATTTT. The genes are TRBV11-2 and TRBJ2-3; D unresolved. The V gene lost 1 base and the J gene lost 2 bases, with 13 bases spanning the gap. The CDR3 totals 16 residues. From germline, CDR1 is SGHAT and CDR2 FQNNGV.

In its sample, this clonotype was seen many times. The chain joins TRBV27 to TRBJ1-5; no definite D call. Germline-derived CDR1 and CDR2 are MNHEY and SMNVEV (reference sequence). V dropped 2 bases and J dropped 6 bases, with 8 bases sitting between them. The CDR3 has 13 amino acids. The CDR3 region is CASSLEGRQPQHF. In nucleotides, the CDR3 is TGTGCCAGCAGTTTAGAAGGGCGTCAGCCCCAGCATTTT.

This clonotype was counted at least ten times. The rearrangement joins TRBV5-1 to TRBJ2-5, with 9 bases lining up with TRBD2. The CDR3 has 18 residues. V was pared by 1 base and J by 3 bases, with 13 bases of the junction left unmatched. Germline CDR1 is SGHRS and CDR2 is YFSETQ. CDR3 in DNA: TGCGCCAGCAGCTTGTTGGGGACTAGCCGAGTTGGGGAAGAGACCCAGTACTTC. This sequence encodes CASSLLGTSRVGEETQYF.

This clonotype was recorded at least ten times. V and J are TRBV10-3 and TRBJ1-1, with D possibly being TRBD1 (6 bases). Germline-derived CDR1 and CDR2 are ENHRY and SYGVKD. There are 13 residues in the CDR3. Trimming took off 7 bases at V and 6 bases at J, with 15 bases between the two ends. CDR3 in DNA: TGTGCCATCATTGGTGCAGGGGAGGCTGAAGCTTTCTTT. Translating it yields CAIIGAGEAEAFF.

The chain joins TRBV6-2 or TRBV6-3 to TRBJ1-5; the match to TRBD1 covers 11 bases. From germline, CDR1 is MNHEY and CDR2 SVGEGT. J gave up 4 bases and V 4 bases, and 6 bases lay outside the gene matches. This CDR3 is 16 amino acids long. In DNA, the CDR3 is TGTGCCAGCAGTTCGGGACAGGGGGTGAGAAATCAGCCCCAGCATTTT. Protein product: CASSSGQGVRNQPQHF.

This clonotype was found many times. Written as DNA, the CDR3 is TGCAGTGCTTACCCGGGGGGCGGGAGGGCGTTCGATACGCAGTATTTT. It codes for CSAYPGGGRAFDTQYF. The rearrangement links TRBV20-1 to TRBJ2-3, with TRBD2 matching over 9 bases. Germline V gives CDR1 DFQATT, CDR2 SNEGSKA (reference sequence). V shed 5 bases and J 6 bases; nucleotides not matched to a gene: 15. The length of the CDR3 is 16 residues.

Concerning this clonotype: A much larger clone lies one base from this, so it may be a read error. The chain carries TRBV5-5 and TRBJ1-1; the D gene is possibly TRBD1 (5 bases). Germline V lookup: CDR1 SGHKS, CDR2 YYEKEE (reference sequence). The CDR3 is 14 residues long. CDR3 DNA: TGTGCCAGCAGCTGGGGACCGATGAACGCTGAAGCTTTCTTT. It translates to CASSWGPMNAEAFF.

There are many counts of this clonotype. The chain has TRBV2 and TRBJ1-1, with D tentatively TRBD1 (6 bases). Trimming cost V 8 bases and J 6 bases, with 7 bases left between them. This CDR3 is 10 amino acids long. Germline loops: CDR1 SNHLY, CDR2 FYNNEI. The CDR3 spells CASHRAEAFF. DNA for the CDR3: TGTGCCAGCCACAGGGCTGAAGCTTTCTTT.

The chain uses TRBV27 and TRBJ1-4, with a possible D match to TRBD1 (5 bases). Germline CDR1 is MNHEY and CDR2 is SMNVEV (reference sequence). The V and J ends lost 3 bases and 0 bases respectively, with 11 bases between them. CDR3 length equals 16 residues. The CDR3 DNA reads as TGTGCCAGCAGTTTTCTCGGGGGATCAACTAATGAAAAACTGTTTTTT. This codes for CASSFLGGSTNEKLFF.

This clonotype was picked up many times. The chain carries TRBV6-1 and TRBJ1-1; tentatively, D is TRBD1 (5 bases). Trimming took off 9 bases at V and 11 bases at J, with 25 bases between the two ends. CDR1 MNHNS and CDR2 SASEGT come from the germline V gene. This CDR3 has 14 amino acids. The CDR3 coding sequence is TGTGCCAGTTTAACGGGGGATGGAGTGGGTTTGGCTTTCTTT. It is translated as CASLTGDGVGLAFF.

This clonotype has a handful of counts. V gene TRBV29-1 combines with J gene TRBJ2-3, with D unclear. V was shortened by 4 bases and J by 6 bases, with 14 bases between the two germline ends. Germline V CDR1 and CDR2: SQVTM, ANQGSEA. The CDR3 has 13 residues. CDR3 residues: CSVVPQVGDTQYF. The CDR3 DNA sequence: TGCAGCGTTGTCCCTCAGGTGGGGGATACGCAGTATTTT.

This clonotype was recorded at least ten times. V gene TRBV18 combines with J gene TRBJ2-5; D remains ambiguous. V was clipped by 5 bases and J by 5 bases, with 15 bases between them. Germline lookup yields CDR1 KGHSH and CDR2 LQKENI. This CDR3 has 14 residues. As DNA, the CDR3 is TGTGCCAGCTCAATCTTCCTGGGCCAGGAGACCCAGTACTTC. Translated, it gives CASSIFLGQETQYF.